This T cell receptor beta chain was identified during a study of blood T cell repertoires in COVID-19. Overall study context: Sample material is recorded as cDNA or gDNA derived from T cells, B-cell-depleted T cells, or PBMCs.

The germline V gene has CDR1 SGHTA and CDR2 FQGTGA. With 4 bases removed from V and 5 bases from J, the gap between germline ends came to 12 bases. This CDR3 comprises 13 residues. Original handling: Nucleated cell counts were estimated from reference gene primer amplification. Only in-frame clones appear in the TCRdb table, and some are missing; sequencing was by immunoSEQ multiplex PCR. V and J calls and clone size are as listed in that table; D and trimming were resolved from the DNA. This sample has more than 100,000 clones, with about 83% found just once. The cohort comprised adults aged roughly 18 to 95 years residing in under 25 US areas. Symptom resolution, clearance, or two negative PCRs marked the recovered donors of Cohort 3. This clone was detected only once.

This receptor was obtained from a woman younger than 45 who had recovered from COVID-19. The V and J genes are TRBV7-3 and TRBJ2-7; D is perhaps TRBD1 (5 bases). Sequencing was performed on PBMCs or T cells enriched from blood (not recorded which). CDR3 loop: CASSSYRLNEQYF. The CDR3 bases are TGTGCCAGCAGCTCCTACAGGTTGAACGAGCAGTACTTC.